A single sample gave rise to the 30 T cell receptor beta chains below, sequenced in a study of T cell responses to AZD1222 COVID-19 vaccine. Using immunoSEQ multiplex PCR, the repertoire was profiled, and TCRdb retains in-frame clones only, with some absent. This sample carries about 75,000 clones, roughly 91% of them seen once, and the ten largest clones take about 17%. This specimen was peripheral blood, taken 28 days after the second AZD1222 dose. Receptors originate from an adult who received the AZD1222 COVID-19 vaccine.

The chain has TRBV11-2 and TRBJ1-1; D might be TRBD1 (5 bases). This CDR3 spans 15 amino acids. With 6 bases removed from V and 2 bases from J, the gap between germline ends came to 16 bases. Germline lookup yields CDR1 SGHAT and CDR2 FQNNGV. CDR3 sequence: CASRSLTARNTEAFF. The CDR3 coding sequence is TGTGCCAGCAGGTCCTTGACAGCGAGAAACACTGAAGCTTTCTTT.

The rearrangement links TRBV6-1 to TRBJ2-5; no firm D call. CDR1 and CDR2 from the germline V gene are MNHNS and SASEGT. V was pared by 5 bases and J by 6 bases, with 7 bases between. The CDR3 consists of 11 residues. CDR3 coding DNA: TGTGCCAGCAGTTATAGCCAGACCCAGTACTTC. It yields the protein CASSYSQTQYF.

The CDR3 DNA reads as TGCGCCAGCAGCCAAGATCCCCGATCAGGGAGACACAATCAGCCCCAGCATTTT. Its protein product is CASSQDPRSGRHNQPQHF. The gene calls are TRBV4-1 and TRBJ1-5; D perhaps matches TRBD1 (5 bases). V lost 0 bases and J 3 bases, leaving 18 bases between the germline ends. Germline-derived CDR1 and CDR2 are MGHRA and YSYEKL. The CDR3 contains 18 residues.

V and J are TRBV19 and TRBJ1-6; 8 bases are a match to TRBD1. J was trimmed by 8 bases and V by 6 bases; bases with no gene match: 9. CDR1 and CDR2 (germline): LNHDA, SQIVND (reference sequence). The CDR3 totals 15 residues. This CDR3 reads CASRIGQGDDSPLHF. As DNA, the CDR3 is TGTGCCAGTAGGATCGGACAGGGAGACGATTCACCCCTCCACTTT. The full variable domain, rest sourced from reference TRBV19 and TRBJ1-6, is DGGITQSPKYLFRKEGQNVTLSCEQNLNHDAMYWYRQDPGQGLRLIYYSQIVNDFQKGDIAEGYSVSREKKESFPLTVTSAQKNPTAFYLCASRIGQGDDSPLHFGNGTRLTVT.

V gene TRBV7-2 combines with J gene TRBJ1-3, with TRBD1 as a possible D gene (5 bases). The germline V gene has CDR1 SGHTA and CDR2 FQGNSA. V was trimmed by 3 bases and J by 4 bases, leaving 13 bases between them. The CDR3 has 15 amino acids. CDR3 DNA: TGTGCCAGCAGCTTTAGCCGGACATTCGGAAACACCATATATTTT. Translation gives CASSFSRTFGNTIYF.

The chain uses TRBV30 and TRBJ1-1, with D perhaps matching TRBD1 (5 bases). The CDR3 length is 13 residues. Looked up from germline, CDR1 is GTSNPN and CDR2 is SVGIG (reference sequence). Trimming cost V 5 bases and J 2 bases, with 12 bases left between them. The CDR3 reads CAWGVGGNTEAFF. CDR3 DNA sequence: TGTGCCTGGGGAGTCGGGGGTAACACTGAAGCTTTCTTT.

J is TRBJ1-2 and V is TRBV7-3; a weak D match, TRBD1 (5 bases). Germline V gene lookup returns CDR1 SGHTA and CDR2 FQGTGA. CDR3 length: 13 residues. Between the trimmed V and J ends, which lost 2 bases and 8 bases, there was a span of 12 bases. DNA for the CDR3: TGTGCCAGCAGCTTAGACTCCGGGGACGGCTACACCTTC. Encoded protein: CASSLDSGDGYTF.

The rearrangement joins TRBV6-5 to TRBJ1-1; tentatively, D is TRBD1 (6 bases). Trimming shortened V by 6 bases and J by 2 bases, and 10 bases separated the two germline ends. CDR3 length: 13 residues. The germline V gene encodes CDR1 MNHEY and CDR2 SVGAGI. The CDR3 nucleotides are TGTGCCAGCAGGACAGGACTAAACACTGAAGCTTTCTTT. Translation gives CASRTGLNTEAFF.

This chain connects TRBV30 to TRBJ1-2, with 7 bases aligning to TRBD1. The CDR3 totals 15 residues. Germline assignment: CDR1 GTSNPN and CDR2 SVGIG (reference sequence). V was clipped by 4 bases and J by 4 bases; unmatched bases: 12. The CDR3 protein is CAWTTTDRNFYGYTF. Here the CDR3 DNA reads TGTGCCTGGACTACGACGGACAGGAACTTCTATGGCTACACCTTC.

This clone showed up just once. The chain has TRBV3-1 (or the pseudogene TRBV3-2) and TRBJ2-7; no reliable D call. The length of the CDR3 is 13 residues. V lost 2 bases, J lost 4 bases, and 9 bases lay in between. The germline CDR1 and CDR2 sequences are LGHDT and YNNKEL (reference sequence). The chain's CDR3 is CASSQQARYEQYF. Written as DNA, the CDR3 is TGTGCCAGCAGCCAACAGGCCAGGTACGAGCAGTACTTC.

The rearrangement links TRBV6-1 to TRBJ1-4; TRBD1 might be the D (5 bases). There are 14 residues in the CDR3. V was clipped by 3 bases and J by 7 bases, with 12 bases between them. CDR1 and CDR2 from the germline V gene are MNHNS and SASEGT. The DNA of the CDR3 is TGTGCCAGCAGTGAGCAAGGGGTTGGTGAAAAACTGTTTTTT. Its translation: CASSEQGVGEKLFF.

This sequence joins TRBV7-2 and TRBJ1-2, with D maybe TRBD1 (5 bases). The CDR3 loop spans 14 amino acids. V was trimmed by 3 bases and J by 8 bases, leaving 16 bases between them. CDR1 is SGHTA, CDR2 FQGNSA, per germline. This CDR3 is CASSLSGTQGGYTF. CDR3 bases: TGTGCCAGCAGCTTGTCCGGGACCCAAGGGGGCTACACCTTC.

This chain uses TRBV24-1 with TRBJ1-5, with D perhaps TRBD1 (5 bases). Per germline, CDR1 KGHDR and CDR2 SFDVKD. The CDR3 runs 15 residues. V lost 9 bases, J lost 2 bases, and 16 bases lay in between. CDR3 in DNA: TGTGCCACCCGGGGCGGGGCGGGTGGCAATCAGCCCCAGCATTTT. Its protein product is CATRGGAGGNQPQHF.

The chain employs TRBV5-4 and TRBJ2-1; 7 nucleotides agree with TRBD2. The junction had 7 bases not matched to a gene; V was cut back by 3 bases and J by 4 bases. Germline V CDR1 and CDR2: SGHNT, YYREEE (reference sequence). The CDR3 totals 15 residues. Here the CDR3 DNA reads TGTGCCAGCAGCTCGTCGGGGGGATTTTACAATGAGCAGTTCTTC. As protein: CASSSSGGFYNEQFF.

The chain carries TRBV4-3 and TRBJ1-1; D is uncertain. The CDR3 runs to 15 residues. V was trimmed by 4 bases and J by 1 base, leaving 13 bases between them. Germline CDR1 LGHNA, CDR2 YSLEER. CDR3 residues: CASSRSPRENTEAFF. The CDR3 DNA sequence: TGCGCCAGCAGCCGGTCCCCACGGGAGAACACTGAAGCTTTCTTT.

This clone came up a few times. V is TRBV10-1 and J is TRBJ1-1, with D possibly TRBD1 on 6 matching bases. Per the germline V gene, CDR1 is WNHNN and CDR2 is SYGVQD (reference sequence). Trimming stripped 6 bases from V and 5 bases from J, with 16 bases between. This CDR3 has 14 amino acids. The DNA of the CDR3 is TGCGCCAGCAGGGCTAACCCAGGGGAAACTGAAGCTTTCTTT. It is translated as CASRANPGETEAFF.

This clone occurred a few times. The rearrangement joins TRBV7-8 to TRBJ1-4, with D maybe TRBD1 (6 bases). Trimming stripped 1 base from V and 8 bases from J, with 26 bases between. From germline, CDR1 is SGHVS and CDR2 FQNEAQ. This CDR3 spans 19 amino acids. CDR3 coding DNA: TGTGCCAGCAGCTTAGGGGTCGGCCTCCGGGACAACGGAGGGGAAAAACTGTTTTTT. The encoded protein is CASSLGVGLRDNGGEKLFF. Combining the CDR3 with reference TRBV7-8 and TRBJ1-4 gives the whole variable domain GAGVSQSPRYKVAKRGQDVALRCDPISGHVSLFWYQQALGQGPEFLTYFQNEAQLDKSGLPSDRFFAERPEGSVSTLKIQRTQQEDSAVYLCASSLGVGLRDNGGEKLFFGSGTQLSVL.

Regarding this clone: This sample includes further DNA sequences coding for the same CDR3. V usage is TRBV29-1 and J usage is TRBJ1-2, with D unresolved. CDR3 size: 11 residues. In germline, CDR1 is SQVTM, CDR2 ANQGSEA. V was clipped by 3 bases and J by 1 base, with 3 bases between them. CDR3 region: CSVEINYGYTF. DNA of the CDR3: TGCAGCGTTGAGATTAACTATGGCTACACCTTC.

On this clone: The germline gene is not matched at one end of the junction; a read error may be the cause. The chain is built from TRBV11-2 and TRBJ2-7; TRBD1 matches 10 bases. Germline CDR1 reads SGHAT; CDR2 reads FQNNGV. CDR3 length: 15 amino acids. The CDR3 reads CASRLGGTGVDEQYF. The CDR3, as DNA: TGTGCCAGCAGATTAGGAGGGACAGGGGTCGACGAGCAGTACTTC. Together with reference TRBV11-2 and TRBJ2-7, the CDR3 gives the full variable domain: EAGVAQSPRYKIIEKRQSVAFWCNPISGHATLYWYQQILGQGPKLLIQFQNNGVVDDSQLPKDRFSAERLKGVDSTLKIQPAKLEDSAVYLCASRLGGTGVDEQYFGPGTRLTVT.

J is TRBJ1-5 and V is TRBV2, with D unresolved. Germline lookup yields CDR1 SNHLY and CDR2 FYNNEI. V lost 8 bases, J lost 6 bases, and 11 bases lay in between. The CDR3 is made up of 12 amino acids. CDR3 loop: CASVGPGQPQHF. For the CDR3, the DNA is TGTGCCAGCGTCGGCCCGGGTCAGCCCCAGCATTTT.

V gene TRBV13 combines with J gene TRBJ1-3; D remains unclear. This CDR3 region has 16 residues. Trimming took off 3 bases at V and 5 bases at J, with 17 bases between the two ends. CDR1 is PRHDT, CDR2 FYEKMQ, per germline (reference sequence). The CDR3, as DNA: TGTGCCAGCAGCTTTTCACCGGGCCCGGCGAGAAACACCATATATTTT. Protein sequence: CASSFSPGPARNTIYF.

The V call is TRBV4-1, the J call TRBJ1-2; 9 bases agree with TRBD1. This CDR3 has 15 residues. Germline V gene sequence: CDR1 MGHRA, CDR2 YSYEKL. Unmatched junction bases numbered 3, after V lost 3 bases and J lost 1 base. CDR3 protein: CASSHRQGGNYGYTF. CDR3 in DNA: TGCGCCAGCAGCCACAGACAGGGGGGTAACTATGGCTACACCTTC.

The CDR3 DNA follows: TGTGCCAGCAGCCCACCACCGGGGCGCGGAAACACCATATATTTT. Translating it yields CASSPPPGRGNTIYF. V usage is TRBV5-6 and J usage is TRBJ1-3; weak D call: TRBD1 (5 bases). V shed 4 bases and J shed 4 bases, with 15 bases lying between them. From germline, CDR1 is SGHDT and CDR2 YYEEEE. The CDR3 consists of 15 residues.

Here the CDR3 DNA reads TGCAGTGCTAGTATGGCGAGCGGGGGGCCCTACAATGAGCAGTTCTTC. Its protein is CSASMASGGPYNEQFF. The chain carries TRBV20-1 and TRBJ2-1; 9 nucleotides agree with TRBD2. The CDR3 runs 16 residues. Germline lookup yields CDR1 DFQATT and CDR2 SNEGSKA (reference sequence). J was trimmed by 2 bases and V by 3 bases; bases with no gene match: 8.

A few counts support this clone. The chain combines TRBV27 with TRBJ2-7; no reliable D call. There are 11 residues in the CDR3. Germline V gene lookup returns CDR1 MNHEY and CDR2 SMNVEV (reference sequence). V lost 3 bases and J lost 3, with 3 bases in between. CDR3: CASSFVYEQYF. CDR3 in DNA: TGTGCCAGCAGTTTTGTCTACGAGCAGTACTTC.

The chain couples TRBV4-3 to TRBJ1-3; 9 bases are shared with TRBD1. Germline CDR1 and CDR2: LGHNA and YSLEER. J gave up 3 bases and V 4 bases, and 7 bases lay outside the gene matches. CDR3 length: 16 residues. The CDR3 region has the DNA TGCGCCAGCAGCCCATCCGGGACAGGGCATGGAAACACCATATATTTT. Amino acid sequence: CASSPSGTGHGNTIYF.

The rearrangement uses TRBV4-2 and TRBJ2-1, with D unresolved. Germline V CDR1 and CDR2: LGHNA, YNFKEQ. This CDR3 has 12 residues. Trimming took off 1 base at V and 8 bases at J, with 6 bases between the two ends. The DNA for the CDR3 is TGTGCCAGCAGCCAAGGGTCCCATGAGCAGTTCTTC. Amino acids: CASSQGSHEQFF.

This chain joins TRBV9 and TRBJ1-1, with D possibly being TRBD1 (6 bases). Trimming left V 2 bases short and J 5 bases short, with 13 bases between. CDR1 SGDLS and CDR2 YYNGEE come from the germline V gene. The CDR3 has 14 amino acids. The CDR3: CASSVTGRGTEAFF. CDR3 nucleotide sequence: TGTGCCAGCAGCGTTACAGGGAGGGGAACTGAAGCTTTCTTT.

This sequence joins TRBV6-2 or TRBV6-3 and TRBJ1-1; D gene uncertain. Trimming left V 4 bases short and J 10 bases short, with 10 bases between. CDR1 MNHEY and CDR2 SVGEGT come from the germline V gene. The CDR3 covers 11 residues. CDR3: CASSSRIGAFF. The DNA of the CDR3 is TGTGCCAGCAGTTCCCGCATAGGAGCTTTCTTT.

V is TRBV30 and J is TRBJ1-2, with D possibly TRBD1 on 5 matching bases. The V gene lost 2 bases and the J gene lost 7 bases, with 11 bases spanning the gap. Germline-derived CDR1 and CDR2 are GTSNPN and SVGIG (reference sequence). The CDR3 is 12 residues long. The CDR3 is CAWSQGAGGYTF. The CDR3 DNA reads TGTGCCTGGAGTCAAGGGGCTGGTGGCTACACCTTC.